This T cell receptor (beta chain) was captured by sequencing in a study of cytomegalovirus exposure and HLA in healthy donors. Study-level points and caveats: Researchers reported from a later analysis that most CMV-associated TCR beta chains appeared HLA-restricted.

Vbeta (60) and Jbeta (13) primers were used in the PCR. As originally analysed: The count from a later analysis was about 80 million unique TCR beta chains, some 10 million of them shared. The method was immunoSEQ multiplex PCR; TCRdb's version includes in-frame clones alone and lacks a portion of them. The DNA gave D and trimming, while V, J and clone size come from that table. The sample consists of about 170,000 clones, over 65% of them appearing once. A note on this clone: Its antigen is still unknown.

CDR3 size: 14 residues. J gave up 2 bases and V 5 bases, and 4 bases lay outside the gene matches. The germline V gene encodes CDR1 MRHNA and CDR2 SNTAGT. Sequences were obtained from PBMCs. The chain employs TRBV6-4 and TRBJ2-7, with 9 bases aligning to TRBD1. This clonotype originated in a female donor in good health and CMV-seronegative. The CDR3 here is CASSWGQGTYEQYF. DNA of the CDR3: TGTGCCAGCAGTTGGGGACAGGGTACCTACGAGCAGTACTTC.